Reported below is one TCR beta chain. The assay was immunoSEQ multiplex PCR, and TCRdb's table has in-frame clones only and misses some. Here the sample spans 350,000 to 450,000 clones, approximately 89% being singletons. The V segment lost 4 bases and the J segment 4 bases; nucleotides outside the gene matches: 7. From germline, CDR1 is LNHDA and CDR2 SQIVND (reference sequence). This CDR3 is built from 15 residues. The sample belongs to a study of blood T cell repertoires in COVID-19. Cohort assignment relied on participant-reported clinical history. Sequencing was done on a sample of PBMCs or T cells enriched from blood (not recorded which). This clonotype originated in a woman between 40 and 55 years old who had been exposed to COVID-19. The chain uses TRBV19 and TRBJ2-3, with 8 bases that match TRBD2. CDR3 in amino acids: CASSNRGLAADTQYF. The CDR3, as DNA: TGTGCCAGTAGTAACCGAGGACTAGCAGCAGATACGCAGTATTTT.